These T cell receptor beta chains were read from a single sample in a study of blood T cell repertoires in COVID-19. Measured with immunoSEQ multiplex PCR; TCRdb has only the in-frame clones, and not every one. The sample shows 130,000 or so clones, about 86% of them seen only once. The sequencing input was PBMCs or T cells enriched from blood (not recorded which). All receptors come from a man between 40 and 49 years old with acute COVID-19. Both conserved end residues are part of each CDR3.

CDR3 protein,V gene,J gene
CASSLAGTGVIPTDTQYF,TRBV7-9,TRBJ2-3
CASSQRDRGPPNSGNTIYF,TRBV4-2,TRBJ1-3
CATSESDGNSYEQYF,TRBV24-1,TRBJ2-7
CASSQEGGGRGYTF,TRBV3-1/TRBV3-2,TRBJ1-2
CASSLLGGLGNQPQHF,TRBV27,TRBJ1-5
CASSPSGTSTYNEQFF,TRBV11-1,TRBJ2-1
CASSYGEPYNEQFF,TRBV6-5,TRBJ2-1
CASSLAQGRETQYF,TRBV7-2,TRBJ2-5
CASSYGTENYGYTF,TRBV6-5,TRBJ1-2
CASSMDRGSGELFF,TRBV18,TRBJ2-2
CSVAQGDAGELFF,TRBV29-1,TRBJ2-2
CASSLSGGRDQPQHF,TRBV27,TRBJ1-5
CASSEGTGSYEQYF,TRBV9,TRBJ2-7
CASSLAGTGNTIYF,TRBV11-3,TRBJ1-3
CASSDRAEHYGYTF,TRBV18,TRBJ1-2
CASSPDRNSYNEQFF,TRBV16,TRBJ2-1
CASSPDRGSGGGNTIYF,TRBV28,TRBJ1-3
CASSHPWDTEGTGELFF,TRBV6-6,TRBJ2-2
CASSHEAGGTDTQYF,TRBV3-1/TRBV3-2,TRBJ2-3
CASSELTDTEAFF,TRBV5-8,TRBJ1-1
CASSAGQGSSSYEQYF,TRBV27,TRBJ2-7
CASSGNAGSGQPQHF,TRBV2,TRBJ1-5
CASSQVSWDRVSYEQYF,TRBV3-1/TRBV3-2,TRBJ2-7
CASASERTGFIYTF,TRBV6-5,TRBJ1-2
CASSQERAGVNTGELFF,TRBV4-2,TRBJ2-2
CASSFTDRSRYTF,TRBV27,TRBJ1-2